This TCR beta chain was found in a study of T cells in Graves' hyperthyroidism and ophthalmopathy. Diagnoses were made from clinical symptoms, serum measures (thyroxine and TRAb), thyroid ultrasound and orbital computed tomography. Amplification of TCR beta CDR3 regions was performed using RNA transcripts as template. The TCR CDR3 was amplified in a first-round RT-PCR using the HTBI primer set. TCRdb reanalysed the multiplex PCR reads using MiXCR and keeps one entry per CDR3 protein. Of under 400,000 distinct CDR3 sequences listed, around a fifth were seen once; the top ten hold over 45%. Germline CDR1 is SNHLY and CDR2 is FYNNEI. V was clipped by 8 bases and J by 0 bases, with 8 bases between them. The CDR3 sequence is 13 residues long. This clonotype showed up many times.

Sequencing used blood. J is TRBJ1-3 and V is TRBV2; D is undetermined. The sequence was collected from a woman in her fifties or sixties with Graves' hyperthyroidism. DNA for the CDR3: TGTGCCAGCGGAGAACTCTCTGGAAACACCATATATTTT. Translated: CASGELSGNTIYF.